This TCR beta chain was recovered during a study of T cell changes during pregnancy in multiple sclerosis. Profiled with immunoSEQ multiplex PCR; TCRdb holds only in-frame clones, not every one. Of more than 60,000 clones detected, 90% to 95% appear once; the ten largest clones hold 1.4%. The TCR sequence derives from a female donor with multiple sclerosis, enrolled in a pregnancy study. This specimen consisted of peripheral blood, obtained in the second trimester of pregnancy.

The CDR3 loop reads CASNKRHSGANVLTF. CDR3 coding DNA: TGCGCCAGCAACAAACGACACTCTGGGGCCAACGTCCTGACTTTC. The genes are TRBV10-1 and TRBJ2-6; D not certain. Germline V gene sequence: CDR1 WNHNN, CDR2 SYGVQD (reference sequence). V lost 7 bases to trimming and J lost 0 bases, with 10 bases between them. CDR3 length: 15 amino acids.